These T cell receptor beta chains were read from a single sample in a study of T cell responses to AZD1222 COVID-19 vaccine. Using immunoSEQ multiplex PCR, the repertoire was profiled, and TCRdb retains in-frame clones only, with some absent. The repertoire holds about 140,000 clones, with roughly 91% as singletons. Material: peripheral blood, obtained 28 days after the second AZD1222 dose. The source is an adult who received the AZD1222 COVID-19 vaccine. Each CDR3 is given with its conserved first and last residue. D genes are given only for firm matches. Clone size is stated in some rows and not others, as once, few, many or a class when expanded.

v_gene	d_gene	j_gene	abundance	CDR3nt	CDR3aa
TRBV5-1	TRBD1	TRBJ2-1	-	TGCGCCAGCAGCTTGGACACAGGGGGTCGGGTCAATGAGCAGTTCTTC	CASSLDTGGRVNEQFF
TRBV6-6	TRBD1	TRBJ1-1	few	TGTGCCAGCAGTCGACTGACCGAGGGTTGGGTACGGACAGGAGTTCTGTACACTGAAGCTTTCTTT	CASSRLTEGWVRTGVLYTEAFF
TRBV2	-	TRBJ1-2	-	TGTGCCAGCAGGGGAGGACAGACCTATGGCTACACCTTC	CASRGGQTYGYTF
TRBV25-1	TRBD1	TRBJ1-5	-	TGTGCCAGCAGCGGACAGGGGAGCAATCAGCCCCAGCATTTT	CASSGQGSNQPQHF
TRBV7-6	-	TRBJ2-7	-	TGTGCCAGCAGCTTATCAGCCGGGTACTACGAGCAGTACTTC	CASSLSAGYYEQYF
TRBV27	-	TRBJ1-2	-	TGTGCCAGCAGTTTCCTCGTGGGTGGAGACTATGGCTACACCTTC	CASSFLVGGDYGYTF
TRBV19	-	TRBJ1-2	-	TGTGCCAGTACCCCAGGTGATTTTAACTATGGCTACACCTTC	CASTPGDFNYGYTF
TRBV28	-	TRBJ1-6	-	TGTGCCAGCAGTCCCAGCAATTCACCCCTCCACTTT	CASSPSNSPLHF
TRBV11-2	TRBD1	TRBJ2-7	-	TGTGCCAGCAGCACCCCCGGGACAGGGAGCTCCTACGAGCAGTACTTC	CASSTPGTGSSYEQYF
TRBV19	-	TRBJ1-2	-	TGTGCCAGTAGCCACCGGGACACCCCTAACTATGGCTACACCTTC	CASSHRDTPNYGYTF
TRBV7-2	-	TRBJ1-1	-	TGTGCCAGCAGCCCAAGATGGGGGTCATGGAGTGAAGCTTTCTTT	CASSPRWGSWSEAFF
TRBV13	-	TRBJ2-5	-	TGTGCCAGCAGACTATCAGGGTTCGGGGAGACCCAGTACTTC	CASRLSGFGETQYF
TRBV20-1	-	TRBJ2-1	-	TGCAGTGCTAGTGGGGTCAGATTATGGGGGGTACTAGCTCTAGAGTTGTCTAAGGAGCAGTTCTTC	CSASGVRLWGVLALELSKEQFF
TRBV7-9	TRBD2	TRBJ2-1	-	TGTGCCAGCAGCTTCAGACTAGCGGGGGGGCTCTATGAGCAGTTCTTC	CASSFRLAGGLYEQFF
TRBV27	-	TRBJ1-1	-	TGTGCCAGCCATTCGAGCGGGGGCAGGACTGAAGCTTTCTTT	CASHSSGGRTEAFF
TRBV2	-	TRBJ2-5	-	TGTGCCAGCACTGACCCTAACGGGGAGACCCAGTACTTC	CASTDPNGETQYF